These 2 T cell receptor beta chains were all obtained from the same sample, sequenced in a study of Ad26.COV2.S vaccination and SARS-CoV-2 variants (dated by TCRdb to 2020 to 2023). The time point label here, explained by the study, means: individuals recovered from natural SARS-CoV-2 infection. To prepare the library, the immunoSEQ multiplex PCR assay was applied. This immuneACCESS table, as held by TCRdb, lists in-frame sequences with V and J called but not all clones. Of the missing ones, under half trace to an unresolved V gene in checked studies; the others have no known cause. In this sample the table shows about 350,000 clones, about 91% of which occur a single time. Of the sample, 3% to 5% is held by the ten largest clones. Source: peripheral blood, taken after recovery from COVID-19. These receptors were collected from a human donor who had recovered from COVID-19.

The V gene is TRBV4-1, the J gene TRBJ2-1; 14 nucleotides line up with TRBD2. The CDR3 loop spans 16 amino acids. V was clipped by 3 bases and J by 5 bases; unmatched bases: 3. Germline-derived CDR1 and CDR2 are MGHRA and YSYEKL. The CDR3: CASSQAGLAGDNEQFF. CDR3 in DNA: TGCGCCAGCAGCCAGGCGGGACTAGCGGGGGACAATGAGCAGTTCTTC.

CDR3 DNA sequence: TGTGCCAGCAGTTACCTACAGGAGGAAGACTATGGCTACACCTTC. Translating it yields CASSYLQEEDYGYTF. V is TRBV6-2 or TRBV6-3 and J is TRBJ1-2, with D perhaps matching TRBD1 (5 bases). This CDR3 is built from 15 residues. Germline V gene data show CDR1 as MNHEY and CDR2 as SVGEGT. Trimming cost V 2 bases and J 3 bases, with 13 bases left between them.